Listed below are T cell receptor beta chains from one sample, sequenced in a study of T cell responses to AZD1222 COVID-19 vaccine. The data were produced by immunoSEQ multiplex PCR, yet TCRdb's version contains in-frame clones alone and is incomplete. This sample has about 140,000 clones, with 80% to 90% found just once. The sequencing used peripheral blood, collected on day 0 of AZD1222 vaccination. These receptors were obtained from an adult in good health. Each CDR3 is given with its conserved first and last residue. Each record gives: J gene, clone size, V gene, D gene, CDR3 DNA, CDR3 protein. A D gene is named only where the DNA matches it firmly. The listing skips clone size in some rows; elsewhere it reads once, few, many or a size class.

j_gene: TRBJ2-1
abundance: .
v_gene: TRBV5-1
d_gene: TRBD2
CDR3nt: TGCGCCAGCAGCTCGGGGACTAGCGGGAGGCTATCCTACAATGAGCAGTTCTTC
CDR3aa: CASSSGTSGRLSYNEQFF

j_gene: TRBJ2-6
abundance: .
v_gene: TRBV10-2
d_gene: .
CDR3nt: TGCGCCAGCAGTGAGTCCGGGGCCAACGTCCTGACTTTC
CDR3aa: CASSESGANVLTF

j_gene: TRBJ2-1
abundance: .
v_gene: TRBV7-9
d_gene: .
CDR3nt: TGTGCCAGCAGCTTTGAGGGGACTGGAGGGGCGGGCAATGAGCAGTTCTTC
CDR3aa: CASSFEGTGGAGNEQFF

j_gene: TRBJ1-2
abundance: once
v_gene: TRBV19
d_gene: .
CDR3nt: TGTGCCAGTAGTAATCAGGCGGCAGGCTATGGCTACACCTTC
CDR3aa: CASSNQAAGYGYTF

j_gene: TRBJ1-1
abundance: once
v_gene: TRBV7-8
d_gene: .
CDR3nt: TGTGCCAGCAGCCCTCAAGACAGTTTTGAAGCTTTCTTT
CDR3aa: CASSPQDSFEAFF

j_gene: TRBJ2-1
abundance: .
v_gene: TRBV7-2
d_gene: TRBD2
CDR3nt: TGTGCCAGCAGCTTAGCCTGGACTAGCGGGGGGACCTACAATGAGCAGTTCTTC
CDR3aa: CASSLAWTSGGTYNEQFF

j_gene: TRBJ2-1
abundance: .
v_gene: TRBV5-8
d_gene: TRBD2
CDR3nt: TGTGCCAGCAGCCCCGTCCCTAGCGGGAGGGCCGGCAATGAGCAGTTCTTC
CDR3aa: CASSPVPSGRAGNEQFF

j_gene: TRBJ2-5
abundance: .
v_gene: TRBV19
d_gene: .
CDR3nt: TGTGCCAGTAGGGAAGATCAGGGCACCCAGTACTTC
CDR3aa: CASREDQGTQYF

j_gene: TRBJ2-7
abundance: once
v_gene: TRBV5-1
d_gene: TRBD2
CDR3nt: TGCGCCAGCAGCTTGGAAGCGGGGGAGCAGTACTTC
CDR3aa: CASSLEAGEQYF

j_gene: TRBJ2-7
abundance: .
v_gene: TRBV14
d_gene: .
CDR3nt: TGTGCCAGCAGCCAAGATCTTGAGGGAAGGGGGACCTACGAGCAGTACTTC
CDR3aa: CASSQDLEGRGTYEQYF

j_gene: TRBJ2-3
abundance: .
v_gene: TRBV6-4
d_gene: TRBD1
CDR3nt: TGTGCCAGCAGTGATCGCCCCGACAGGGGGGATACGCAGTATTTT
CDR3aa: CASSDRPDRGDTQYF

j_gene: TRBJ2-5
abundance: .
v_gene: TRBV4-2
d_gene: .
CDR3nt: TGTGCCAGCAGCCAAGATCCCCTTCAGGAGGAGACCCAGTACTTC
CDR3aa: CASSQDPLQEETQYF

j_gene: TRBJ1-5
abundance: .
v_gene: TRBV6-1
d_gene: .
CDR3nt: TGTGCCAGTGGACGGGTGAGCAATCAGCCCCAGCATTTT
CDR3aa: CASGRVSNQPQHF

j_gene: TRBJ2-7
abundance: .
v_gene: TRBV5-4
d_gene: TRBD2
CDR3nt: TGTGCCAGCAGCCCCGGACTAGCGGCTACCTACGAGCAGTACTTC
CDR3aa: CASSPGLAATYEQYF

j_gene: TRBJ2-4
abundance: .
v_gene: TRBV29-1
d_gene: TRBD2
CDR3nt: TGCAGCGTATCCAGCGGGACTTTAGACATTCAGTACTTC
CDR3aa: CSVSSGTLDIQYF

j_gene: TRBJ2-7
abundance: .
v_gene: TRBV6-5
d_gene: .
CDR3nt: TGTGCCAGCCGCCGGGGAAAATTACACTACGAGCAGTACTTC
CDR3aa: CASRRGKLHYEQYF

j_gene: TRBJ1-1
abundance: .
v_gene: TRBV28
d_gene: .
CDR3nt: TGTGCCAGCAGTTTATGGGTGGGCCGGGGTGTGAACACTGAAGCTTTCTTT
CDR3aa: CASSLWVGRGVNTEAFF

j_gene: TRBJ2-7
abundance: .
v_gene: TRBV4-2
d_gene: .
CDR3nt: TGTGCCAGCAGCCAAGAGGAGGGAGCGCCCCACGAGCAGTACTTC
CDR3aa: CASSQEEGAPHEQYF

j_gene: TRBJ1-2
abundance: .
v_gene: TRBV6-2/TRBV6-3
d_gene: .
CDR3nt: TGTGCCAGCAGTTATTTCCAGGGGCCCTACACCTTC
CDR3aa: CASSYFQGPYTF

j_gene: TRBJ2-4
abundance: .
v_gene: TRBV5-4
d_gene: TRBD2
CDR3nt: TGTGCCAGCAGCTTGGCCCGACTAGCGGGAGGTATAAACATTCAGTACTTC
CDR3aa: CASSLARLAGGINIQYF

j_gene: TRBJ1-5
abundance: .
v_gene: TRBV7-2
d_gene: .
CDR3nt: TGTGCCAGCAGCTTAAACCCGGGGACTCAGCCCCAGCATTTT
CDR3aa: CASSLNPGTQPQHF

j_gene: TRBJ2-1
abundance: .
v_gene: TRBV29-1
d_gene: .
CDR3nt: TGCAGCGTTCTGGCCATCCGCCAGTGGGAGCAGTTCTTC
CDR3aa: CSVLAIRQWEQFF

j_gene: TRBJ2-1
abundance: .
v_gene: TRBV6-2/TRBV6-3
d_gene: TRBD2
CDR3nt: TGTGCCAGCAGTGGGACTAGACTATACAATGAGCAGTTCTTC
CDR3aa: CASSGTRLYNEQFF

j_gene: TRBJ2-2
abundance: .
v_gene: TRBV19
d_gene: .
CDR3nt: TGTGCCAGTTCCGCAGGGAGTTTCACCGGGGAGCTGTTTTTT
CDR3aa: CASSAGSFTGELFF

j_gene: TRBJ2-1
abundance: few
v_gene: TRBV27
d_gene: .
CDR3nt: TGTGCCAGCATCGGGAGACGATCCTACAATGAGCAGTTCTTC
CDR3aa: CASIGRRSYNEQFF

j_gene: TRBJ1-4
abundance: .
v_gene: TRBV4-3
d_gene: .
CDR3nt: TGCGCCAGCAGCCAAGACTATGGATCGAATGAAAAACTGTTTTTT
CDR3aa: CASSQDYGSNEKLFF

j_gene: TRBJ2-1
abundance: .
v_gene: TRBV13
d_gene: TRBD1
CDR3nt: TGTGCCAGCAGCTTAAGACTACGGGACAGGGGCAATGAGCAGTTCTTC
CDR3aa: CASSLRLRDRGNEQFF

j_gene: TRBJ2-1
abundance: once
v_gene: TRBV7-3
d_gene: TRBD2
CDR3nt: TGTGCCAGCAGCTCGACTAGCGGGACTGAGGATGAGCAGTTCTTC
CDR3aa: CASSSTSGTEDEQFF

j_gene: TRBJ1-1
abundance: .
v_gene: TRBV5-1
d_gene: .
CDR3nt: TGCGCCAGCAGCTTGGCCCTCGGGAAAGACACTGAAGCTTTCTTT
CDR3aa: CASSLALGKDTEAFF